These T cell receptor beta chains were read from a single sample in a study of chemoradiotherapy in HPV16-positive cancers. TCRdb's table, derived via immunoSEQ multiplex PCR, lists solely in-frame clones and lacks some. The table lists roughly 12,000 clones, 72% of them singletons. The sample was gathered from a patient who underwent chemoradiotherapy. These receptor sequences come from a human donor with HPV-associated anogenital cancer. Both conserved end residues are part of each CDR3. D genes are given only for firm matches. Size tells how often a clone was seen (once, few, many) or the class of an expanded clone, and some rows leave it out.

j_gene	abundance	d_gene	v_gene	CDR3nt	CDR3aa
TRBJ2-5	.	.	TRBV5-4	TGTGCCAGCAGTCCGGCCCAGGGGTTGGAGACCCAGTACTTC	CASSPAQGLETQYF
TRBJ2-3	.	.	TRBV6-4	TGTGCCAGCAGTGAGGTTTCTGGCACAGATACGCAGTATTTT	CASSEVSGTDTQYF
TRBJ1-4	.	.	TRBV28	TGTGCCAGCATCTCGCAGGGGACATTAAGGGTTACTAATGAAAAACTGTTTTTT	CASISQGTLRVTNEKLFF
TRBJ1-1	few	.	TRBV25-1	TGTGCCAGCAGTGGATTGTCTCAGAACACTGAAGCTTTCTTT	CASSGLSQNTEAFF
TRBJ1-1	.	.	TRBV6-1	TGTGCCAGCAGTGAAAGCCTTGACACTGAAGCTTTCTTT	CASSESLDTEAFF
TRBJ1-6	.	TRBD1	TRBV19	TGTGCCAGTAGTACGACAGGGGGATTCTCACCCCTCCACTTT	CASSTTGGFSPLHF
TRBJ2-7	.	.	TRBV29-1	TGCAGCGTTGGAGGGGAATACGAGCAGTACTTC	CSVGGEYEQYF
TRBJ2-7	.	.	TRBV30	TGTGCCTGGAGTGTAGATGGGGGAGGCGAGCAGTACTTC	CAWSVDGGGEQYF
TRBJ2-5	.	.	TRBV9	TGTGCCAGCAGCGTGCGAGGGCAAGAGACCCAGTACTTC	CASSVRGQETQYF
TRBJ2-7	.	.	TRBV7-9	TGTGCCAGCAGCCCCCTAGGAGACGAGCAGTACTTC	CASSPLGDEQYF
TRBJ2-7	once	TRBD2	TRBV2	TGTGCCAGCAGTGCTCGGCCTAGCGGTACCTACGAGCAGTACTTC	CASSARPSGTYEQYF
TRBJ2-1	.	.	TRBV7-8	TGTGCCAGCAGCCCGACGGACGGCATTTACAATGAGCAGTTCTTC	CASSPTDGIYNEQFF
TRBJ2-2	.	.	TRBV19	TGTGCCAGTAGTATTGGGAACACCGGGGAGCTGTTTTTT	CASSIGNTGELFF